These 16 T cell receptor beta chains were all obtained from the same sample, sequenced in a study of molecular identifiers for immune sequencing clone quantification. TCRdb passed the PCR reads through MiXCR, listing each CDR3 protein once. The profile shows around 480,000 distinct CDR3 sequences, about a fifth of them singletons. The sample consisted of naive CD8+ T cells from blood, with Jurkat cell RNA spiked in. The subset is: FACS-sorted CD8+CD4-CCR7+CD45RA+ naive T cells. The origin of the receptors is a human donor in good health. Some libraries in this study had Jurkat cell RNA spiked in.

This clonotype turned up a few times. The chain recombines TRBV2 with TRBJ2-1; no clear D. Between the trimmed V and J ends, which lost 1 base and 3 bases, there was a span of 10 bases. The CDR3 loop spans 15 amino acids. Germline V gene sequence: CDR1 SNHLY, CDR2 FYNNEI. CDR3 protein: CASSEGLTNYNEQFF. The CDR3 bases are TGTGCCAGCAGTGAAGGGTTGACAAACTACAATGAGCAGTTCTTC.

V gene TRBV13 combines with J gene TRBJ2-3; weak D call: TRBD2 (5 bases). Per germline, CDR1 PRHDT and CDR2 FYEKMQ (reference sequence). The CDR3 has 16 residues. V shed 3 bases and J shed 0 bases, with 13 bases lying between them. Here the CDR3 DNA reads TGTGCCAGCAGCTTGGGAGCCGTAACTAGCACAGATACGCAGTATTTT. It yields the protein CASSLGAVTSTDTQYF.

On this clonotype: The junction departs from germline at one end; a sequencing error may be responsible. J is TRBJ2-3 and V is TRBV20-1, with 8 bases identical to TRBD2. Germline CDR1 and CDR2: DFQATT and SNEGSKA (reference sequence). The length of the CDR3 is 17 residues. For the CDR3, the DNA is TGCAGTGCTAGAGAGGGGGGTAGCGGGACAAGCACAGATACGCGGTATTTC. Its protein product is CSAREGGSGTSTDTRYF.

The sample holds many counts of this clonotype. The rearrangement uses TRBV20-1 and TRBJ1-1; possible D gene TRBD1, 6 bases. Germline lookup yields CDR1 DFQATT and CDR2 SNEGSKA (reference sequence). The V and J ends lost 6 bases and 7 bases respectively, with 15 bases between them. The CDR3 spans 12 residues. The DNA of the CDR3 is TGCAGTGCCCTTCCGGGGGGACATGAAGCTTTCTTT. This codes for CSALPGGHEAFF.

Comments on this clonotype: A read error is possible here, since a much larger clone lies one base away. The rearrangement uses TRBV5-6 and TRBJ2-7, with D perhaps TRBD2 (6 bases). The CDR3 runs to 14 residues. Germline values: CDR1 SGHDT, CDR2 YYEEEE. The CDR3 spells CANSPGLTDYEQYF. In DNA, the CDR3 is TGTGCCAACAGCCCAGGACTAACCGACTACGAGCAGTACTTC.

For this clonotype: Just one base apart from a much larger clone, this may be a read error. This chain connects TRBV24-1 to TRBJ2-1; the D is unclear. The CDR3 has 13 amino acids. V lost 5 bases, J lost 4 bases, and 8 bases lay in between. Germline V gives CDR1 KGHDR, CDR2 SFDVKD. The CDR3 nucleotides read TGTGCCACCAGTGGTGGAGAATACAATGAGCAGTTCTTC. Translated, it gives CATSGGEYNEQFF.

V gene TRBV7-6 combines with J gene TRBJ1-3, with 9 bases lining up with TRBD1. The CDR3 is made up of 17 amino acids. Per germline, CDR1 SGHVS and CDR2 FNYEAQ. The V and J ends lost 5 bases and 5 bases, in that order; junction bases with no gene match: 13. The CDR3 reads CASSPTTTGGSRNTIYF. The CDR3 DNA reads TGTGCCAGCAGCCCGACGACGACAGGGGGTTCTAGAAACACCATATATTTT.

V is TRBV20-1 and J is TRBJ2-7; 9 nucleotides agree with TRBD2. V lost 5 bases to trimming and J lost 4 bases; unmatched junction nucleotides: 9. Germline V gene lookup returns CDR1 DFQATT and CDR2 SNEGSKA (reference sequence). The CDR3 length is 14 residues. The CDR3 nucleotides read TGCAGTGCTGCAAATAGCGGGGGAGGATACGAGCAGTACTTC. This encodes CSAANSGGGYEQYF.

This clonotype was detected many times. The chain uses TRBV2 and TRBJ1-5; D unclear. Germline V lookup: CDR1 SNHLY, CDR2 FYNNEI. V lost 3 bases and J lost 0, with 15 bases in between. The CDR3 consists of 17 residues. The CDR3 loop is CASSDPQSDYSNQPQHF. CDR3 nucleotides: TGTGCCAGCAGTGACCCCCAGAGTGATTATAGCAATCAGCCCCAGCATTTT.

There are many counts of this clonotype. Here the CDR3 DNA reads TGTGCCAGCAGCTTACCCAGCCAAGAGACCCAGTACTTC. This encodes CASSLPSQETQYF. This rearrangement joins TRBV11-2 to TRBJ2-5; D uncertain. V was cut by 2 bases and J by 1 base, with 5 bases left in between. CDR1 is SGHAT and CDR2 is FQNNGV in the germline V gene. The CDR3 is 13 amino acids.

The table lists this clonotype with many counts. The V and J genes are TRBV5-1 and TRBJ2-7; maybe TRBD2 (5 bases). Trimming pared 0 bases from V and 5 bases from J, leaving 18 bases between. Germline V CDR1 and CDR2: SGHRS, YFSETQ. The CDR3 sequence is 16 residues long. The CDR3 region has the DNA TGCGCCAGCAGCTTGGCGAGGGCCCCTCGGTCGAACGAGCAGTACTTC. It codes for CASSLARAPRSNEQYF.

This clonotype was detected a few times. CDR3 bases: TGTGCCAGCAGTGGTCGGACAGGGGGTTTGGGCGAGCAGTACTTC. Translated: CASSGRTGGLGEQYF. The rearrangement uses TRBV6-1 and TRBJ2-7, with TRBD1 matching 10 bases. V gave up 4 bases and J gave up 6 bases; unmatched junction bases: 9. CDR3 length: 15 residues. Germline assignment: CDR1 MNHNS and CDR2 SASEGT.

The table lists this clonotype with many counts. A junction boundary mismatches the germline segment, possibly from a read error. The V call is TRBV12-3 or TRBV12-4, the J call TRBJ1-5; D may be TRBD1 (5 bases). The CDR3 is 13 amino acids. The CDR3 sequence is CASRLGVNQPQHF. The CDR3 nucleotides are TGTGCCAGCAGATTAGGGGTTAATCAGCCCCAGCATTTT.

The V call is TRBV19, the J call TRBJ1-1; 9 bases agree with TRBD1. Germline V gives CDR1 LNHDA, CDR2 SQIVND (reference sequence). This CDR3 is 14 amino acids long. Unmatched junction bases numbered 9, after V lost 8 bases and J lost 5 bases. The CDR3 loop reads CASEYGTGQTEAFF. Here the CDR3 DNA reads TGTGCCAGTGAGTACGGGACAGGGCAAACTGAAGCTTTCTTT.

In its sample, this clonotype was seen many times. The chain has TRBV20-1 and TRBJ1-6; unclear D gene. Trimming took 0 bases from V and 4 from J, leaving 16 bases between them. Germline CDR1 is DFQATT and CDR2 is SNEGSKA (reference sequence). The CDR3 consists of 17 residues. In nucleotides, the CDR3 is TGCAGTGCTAGAGATTTGGAGGCAGCCAGTTATAATTCACCCCTCCACTTT. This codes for CSARDLEAASYNSPLHF.

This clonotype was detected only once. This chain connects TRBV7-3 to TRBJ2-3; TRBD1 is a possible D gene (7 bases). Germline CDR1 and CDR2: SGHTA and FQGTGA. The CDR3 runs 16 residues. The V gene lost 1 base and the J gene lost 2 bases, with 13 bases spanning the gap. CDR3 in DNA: TGTGCCAGCAGCTTAAGCGGGACAGAGACCACAGATACGCAGTATTTT. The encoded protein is CASSLSGTETTDTQYF.